The T cell receptor (beta chain) under discussion was sequenced for a study of T cell responses to AZD1222 COVID-19 vaccine. This table comes from immunoSEQ multiplex PCR, and its TCRdb copy is limited to in-frame clones, with some not included. Seen here are 130,000 or so clones, approximately 92% observed once, and the top ten hold 0.9% to 1.2%. Study results and limitations: Reportedly, close to half of spike-specific TCRs are directed against unmutated variant regions. AZD1222 recipients seropositive at baseline numbered only 5 to 7. Spike was spanned by vaccine-associated CD4 TCRs, which were dominant at 160-218 and 743-854.

The germline V gene encodes CDR1 MNHEY and CDR2 SMNVEV (reference sequence). The V end lost 5 bases, the J end lost 5 bases, and 21 bases lay between the germline ends. The CDR3 is 16 amino acids. As to this clone: What it binds is unknown.

The rearrangement links TRBV27 to TRBJ1-2, with D possibly being TRBD1 (6 bases). This TCR was sampled from an adult in good health. The sample in question was peripheral blood, obtained on day 0 of AZD1222 vaccination. The CDR3 DNA reads as TGTGCCAGCAGTCTCCTTCGGACAGATAGATTTTATGGCTACACCTTC. As protein: CASSLLRTDRFYGYTF.